This T cell receptor (beta chain) is drawn from a study of beta chain features in type 1 diabetes. Trimming removed 2 bases at V and 2 bases at J, with 12 bases between. Germline CDR1 and CDR2: MDHEN and SYDVKM. This CDR3 has 15 amino acids. The sequenced template was cDNA made from the entire isolated RNA. Each sample of naive, central memory or regulatory T cells had, on average, around 3.3 million reads. Only in-frame clones appear in the TCRdb table, and some are missing; sequencing was by immunoSEQ multiplex PCR. Among roughly 350,000 clones listed, 9.5% to 11% were seen once. This chain joins TRBV28 and TRBJ1-2; no clear D. Sequenced: naive CD4+ T cells from blood. The origin of this receptor is a woman aged 25 to 39 in good health. Written as DNA, the CDR3 is TGTGCCAGCAGTTTACATGGTAGCCCGAACTATGGCTACACCTTC. Its translation is CASSLHGSPNYGYTF.